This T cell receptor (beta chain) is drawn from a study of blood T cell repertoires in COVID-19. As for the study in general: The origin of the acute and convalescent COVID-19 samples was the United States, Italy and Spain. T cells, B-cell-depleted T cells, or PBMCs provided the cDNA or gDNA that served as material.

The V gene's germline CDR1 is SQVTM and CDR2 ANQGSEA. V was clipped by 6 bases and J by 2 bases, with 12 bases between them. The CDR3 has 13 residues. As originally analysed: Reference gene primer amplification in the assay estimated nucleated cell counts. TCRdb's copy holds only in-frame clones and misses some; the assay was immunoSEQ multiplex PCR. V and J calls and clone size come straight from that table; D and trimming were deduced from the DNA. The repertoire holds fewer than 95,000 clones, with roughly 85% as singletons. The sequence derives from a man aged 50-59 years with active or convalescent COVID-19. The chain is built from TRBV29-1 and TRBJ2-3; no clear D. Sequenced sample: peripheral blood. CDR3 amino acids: CSVDPGFTDTQYF. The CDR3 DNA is TGCAGCGTCGATCCCGGGTTCACAGATACGCAGTATTTT.